This T cell receptor beta chain was documented in a study of cytomegalovirus exposure and HLA in healthy donors. General observations from the study: HLA-A and HLA-B allele assignments for most subjects were reportedly predicted accurately using TCR beta sequences. The authors excluded some V segments, including TRBV6-2 and TRBV6-3, as indistinguishable.

The PCR contained 60 Vbeta and 13 Jbeta primers. In the original workflow: There were about 80 million unique TCR beta chains by a later count, and about 11 million of them were shared. The repertoire was sequenced with immunoSEQ multiplex PCR; TCRdb's copy has only in-frame clones and lacks some. The V and J calls and clone size were taken over from that table, and D and trimming were inferred from the DNA. The sample contains approximately 150,000 clones, around 63% of which appear only once. Trimming shortened V by 4 bases and J by 1 base, and 7 bases separated the two germline ends. Germline V CDR1 and CDR2: SQVTM, ANQGSEA. The CDR3 totals 12 residues. About this clone: Its target is not known.

The sample comprised PBMCs. This sequence joins TRBV29-1 and TRBJ1-1; D is ambiguous. The sequence was obtained from a woman aged 18-35 years in good health and CMV-seropositive. CDR3: CSVVGSNTEAFF. CDR3 sequence (DNA): TGCAGCGTTGTTGGCTCGAACACTGAAGCTTTCTTT.